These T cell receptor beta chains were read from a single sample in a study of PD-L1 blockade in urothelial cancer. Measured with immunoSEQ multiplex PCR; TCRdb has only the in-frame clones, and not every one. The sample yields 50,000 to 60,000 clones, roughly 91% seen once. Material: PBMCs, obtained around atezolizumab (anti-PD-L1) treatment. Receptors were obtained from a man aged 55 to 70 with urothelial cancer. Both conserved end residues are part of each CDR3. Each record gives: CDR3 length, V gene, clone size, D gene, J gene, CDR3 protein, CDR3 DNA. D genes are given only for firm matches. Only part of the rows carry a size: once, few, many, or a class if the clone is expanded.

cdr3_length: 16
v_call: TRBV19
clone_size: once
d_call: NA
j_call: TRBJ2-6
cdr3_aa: CARIDRPISGANVLTF
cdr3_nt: TGTGCCAGGATCGACAGGCCTATCTCTGGGGCCAACGTCCTGACTTTC

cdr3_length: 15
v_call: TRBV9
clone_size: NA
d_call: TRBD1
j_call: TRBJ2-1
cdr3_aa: CASSDRDSSYNEQFF
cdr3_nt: TGTGCCAGCAGTGATCGGGACAGCTCCTACAATGAGCAGTTCTTC

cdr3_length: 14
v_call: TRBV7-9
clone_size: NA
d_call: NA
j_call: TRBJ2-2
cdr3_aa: CASLIGENTGELFF
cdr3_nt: TGTGCCAGCCTAATAGGGGAGAACACCGGGGAGCTGTTTTTT

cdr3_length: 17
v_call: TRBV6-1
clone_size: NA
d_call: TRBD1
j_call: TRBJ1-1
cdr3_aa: CASSANRQGARNTEAFF
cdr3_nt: TGTGCCAGCAGTGCGAACCGACAGGGGGCCCGGAACACTGAAGCTTTCTTT

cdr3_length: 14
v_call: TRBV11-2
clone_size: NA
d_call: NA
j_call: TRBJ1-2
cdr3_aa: CASSLAGNNYGYTF
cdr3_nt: TGTGCCAGCAGCTTGGCCGGGAATAACTATGGCTACACCTTC

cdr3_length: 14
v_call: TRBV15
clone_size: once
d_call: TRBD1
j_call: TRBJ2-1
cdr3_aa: CATSRGTGGNEQFF
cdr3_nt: TGTGCCACCAGCAGAGGGACAGGGGGCAATGAGCAGTTCTTC

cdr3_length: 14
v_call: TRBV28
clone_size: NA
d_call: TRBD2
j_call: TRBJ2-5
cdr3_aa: CASRLAGGRKTQYF
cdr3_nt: TGTGCCAGCAGGCTAGCGGGAGGGCGGAAGACCCAGTACTTC

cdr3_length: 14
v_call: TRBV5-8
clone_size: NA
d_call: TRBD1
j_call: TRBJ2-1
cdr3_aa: CASSAGTGWDEQFF
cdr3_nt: TGTGCCAGCAGCGCCGGGACAGGGTGGGATGAGCAGTTCTTC

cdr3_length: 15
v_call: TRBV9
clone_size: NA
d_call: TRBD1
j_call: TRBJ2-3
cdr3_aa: CASTRWGQSTDTQYF
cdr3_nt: TGTGCCAGCACTCGTTGGGGACAGAGCACAGATACGCAGTATTTT

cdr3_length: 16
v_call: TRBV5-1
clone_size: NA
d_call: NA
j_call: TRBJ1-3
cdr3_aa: CASSLEGGNAGNTIYF
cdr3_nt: TGCGCCAGCAGCTTGGAGGGAGGTAATGCTGGAAACACCATATATTTT

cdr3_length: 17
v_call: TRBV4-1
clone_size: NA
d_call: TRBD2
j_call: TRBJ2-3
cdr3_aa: CASSQGTSGGARDTQYF
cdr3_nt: TGCGCCAGCAGCCAAGGGACTAGCGGGGGGGCCCGGGATACGCAGTATTTT

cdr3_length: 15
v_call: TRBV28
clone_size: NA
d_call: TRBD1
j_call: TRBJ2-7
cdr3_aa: CASSSLPGQGVEQYF
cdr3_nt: TGTGCCAGCAGTTCCCTGCCGGGACAGGGCGTTGAGCAGTACTTC

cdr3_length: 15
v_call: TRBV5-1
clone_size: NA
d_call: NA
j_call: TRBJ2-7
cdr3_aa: CASSPTPAGSYEQYF
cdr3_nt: TGCGCCAGCAGCCCGACGCCCGCGGGTTCCTACGAGCAGTACTTC

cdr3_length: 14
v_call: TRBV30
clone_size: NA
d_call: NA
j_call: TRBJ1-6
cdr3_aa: CAWNRGSYNSPLHF
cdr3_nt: TGTGCCTGGAACCGGGGGTCCTATAATTCACCCCTCCACTTT

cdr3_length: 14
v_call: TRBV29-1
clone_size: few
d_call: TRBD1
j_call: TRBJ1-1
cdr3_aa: CSVLRTGANTEAFF
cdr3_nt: TGCAGCGTTCTGCGGACAGGGGCGAACACTGAAGCTTTCTTT

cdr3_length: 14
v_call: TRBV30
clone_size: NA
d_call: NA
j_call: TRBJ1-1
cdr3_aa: CAWSVRGARTEAFF
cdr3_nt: TGTGCCTGGAGTGTACGGGGGGCACGAACTGAAGCTTTCTTT

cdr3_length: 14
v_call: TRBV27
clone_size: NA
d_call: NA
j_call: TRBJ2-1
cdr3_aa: CASSLRSFYNEQFF
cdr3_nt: TGTGCCAGCAGTTTACGGAGCTTCTACAATGAGCAGTTCTTC

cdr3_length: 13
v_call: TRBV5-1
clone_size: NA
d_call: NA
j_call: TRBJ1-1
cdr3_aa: CASSSREHAEAFF
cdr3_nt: TGCGCCAGCAGCTCTAGAGAGCACGCTGAAGCTTTCTTT

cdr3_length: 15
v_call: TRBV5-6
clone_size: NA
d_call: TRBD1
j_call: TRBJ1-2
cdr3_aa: CASSSDGQVTYGYTF
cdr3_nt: TGTGCCAGCAGCTCGGACGGACAGGTTACCTATGGCTACACCTTC

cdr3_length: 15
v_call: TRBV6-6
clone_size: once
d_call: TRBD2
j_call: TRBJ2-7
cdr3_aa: CASSYQREGPYEQYF
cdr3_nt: TGTGCCAGCAGTTATCAGCGGGAGGGCCCCTACGAGCAGTACTTC

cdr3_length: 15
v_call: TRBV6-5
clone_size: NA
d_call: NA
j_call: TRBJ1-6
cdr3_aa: CASSQTNYGGSPLHF
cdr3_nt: TGTGCCAGCAGCCAGACTAACTACGGGGGTTCACCCCTCCACTTT

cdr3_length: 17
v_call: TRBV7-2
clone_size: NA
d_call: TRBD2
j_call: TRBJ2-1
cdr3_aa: CASSLDPGLADYNEQFF
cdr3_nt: TGTGCCAGCAGCTTAGACCCGGGACTAGCGGATTACAATGAGCAGTTCTTC

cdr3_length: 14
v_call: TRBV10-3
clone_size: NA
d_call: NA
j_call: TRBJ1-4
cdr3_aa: CATKAGQSNEKLFF
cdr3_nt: TGTGCCACCAAGGCAGGCCAGTCTAATGAAAAACTGTTTTTT

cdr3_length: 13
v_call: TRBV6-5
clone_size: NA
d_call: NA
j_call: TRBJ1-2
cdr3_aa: CASSPGTNYGYTF
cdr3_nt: TGTGCCAGCAGTCCGGGAACTAACTATGGCTACACCTTC

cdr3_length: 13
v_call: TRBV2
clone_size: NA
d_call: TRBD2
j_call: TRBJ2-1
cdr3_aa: CASGRTSYNEQFF
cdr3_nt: TGTGCCAGCGGTAGGACTAGCTACAATGAGCAGTTCTTC

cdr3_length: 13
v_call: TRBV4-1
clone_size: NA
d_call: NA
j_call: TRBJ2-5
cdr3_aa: CASSHTEGETQYF
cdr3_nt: TGCGCCAGCAGCCACACGGAGGGGGAGACCCAGTACTTC

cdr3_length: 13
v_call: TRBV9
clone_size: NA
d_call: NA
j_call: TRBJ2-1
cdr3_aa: CASSVATGDVPFF
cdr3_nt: TGTGCCAGCAGCGTAGCCACGGGGGACGTCCCGTTCTTC

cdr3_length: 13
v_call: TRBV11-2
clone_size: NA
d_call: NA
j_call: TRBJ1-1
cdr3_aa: CASSLTGGPEAFF
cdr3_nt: TGTGCCAGCAGCTTAACCGGGGGGCCTGAAGCTTTCTTT

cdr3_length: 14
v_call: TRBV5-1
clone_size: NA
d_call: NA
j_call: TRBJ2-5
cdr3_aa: CASSPARGLETQYF
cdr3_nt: TGCGCCAGCAGCCCTGCAAGGGGTTTAGAGACCCAGTACTTC

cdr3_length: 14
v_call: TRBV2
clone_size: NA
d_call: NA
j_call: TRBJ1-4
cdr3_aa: CASKDSGRLEKLFF
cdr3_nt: TGTGCCAGCAAGGACAGTGGCCGTTTGGAAAAACTGTTTTTT

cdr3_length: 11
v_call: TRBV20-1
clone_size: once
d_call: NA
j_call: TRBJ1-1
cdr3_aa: CSASPGAEAFF
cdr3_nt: TGCAGTGCTAGCCCGGGGGCTGAAGCTTTCTTT

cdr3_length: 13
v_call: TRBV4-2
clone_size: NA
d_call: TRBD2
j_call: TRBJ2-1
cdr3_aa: CASIAGGGTEQFF
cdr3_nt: TGTGCCAGCATAGCGGGGGGTGGGACTGAGCAGTTCTTC

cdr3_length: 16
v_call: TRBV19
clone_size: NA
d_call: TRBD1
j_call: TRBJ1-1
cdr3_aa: CASSKTGGTGNTEAFF
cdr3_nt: TGTGCCAGTAGTAAGACAGGGGGCACTGGGAACACTGAAGCTTTCTTT

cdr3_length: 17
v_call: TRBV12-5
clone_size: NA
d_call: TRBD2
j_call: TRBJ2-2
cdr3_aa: CASGLRTSGQNTGELFF
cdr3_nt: TGTGCTAGTGGTTTGAGGACTAGCGGCCAGAACACCGGGGAGCTGTTTTTT

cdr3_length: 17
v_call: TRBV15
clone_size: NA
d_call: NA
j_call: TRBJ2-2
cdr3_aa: CATSRYDKAGNAGELFF
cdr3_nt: TGTGCCACCAGCAGATACGACAAGGCAGGGAATGCCGGGGAGCTGTTTTTT

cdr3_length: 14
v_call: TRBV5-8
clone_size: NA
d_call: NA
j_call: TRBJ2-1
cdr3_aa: CASSLAGVYNEQFF
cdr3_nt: TGTGCCAGCAGCTTGGCCGGGGTCTACAATGAGCAGTTCTTC

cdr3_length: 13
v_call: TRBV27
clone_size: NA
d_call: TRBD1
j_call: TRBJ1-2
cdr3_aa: CASSITGGYGYTF
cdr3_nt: TGTGCCAGCAGTATAACAGGGGGCTATGGCTACACCTTC

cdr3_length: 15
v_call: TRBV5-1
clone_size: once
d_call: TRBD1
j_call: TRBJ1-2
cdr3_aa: CASSLDGQVNYGYTF
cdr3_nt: TGCGCCAGCAGCTTGGACGGACAGGTGAACTATGGCTACACCTTC

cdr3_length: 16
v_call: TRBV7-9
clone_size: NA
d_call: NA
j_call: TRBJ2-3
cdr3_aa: CASSLSSGSWADTQYF
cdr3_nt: TGTGCCAGCAGCTTATCCTCGGGATCGTGGGCAGATACGCAGTATTTT

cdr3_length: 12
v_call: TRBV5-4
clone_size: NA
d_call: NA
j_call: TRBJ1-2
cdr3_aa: CASSLHYYGYTF
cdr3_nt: TGTGCCAGCAGCTTACATTACTATGGCTACACCTTC

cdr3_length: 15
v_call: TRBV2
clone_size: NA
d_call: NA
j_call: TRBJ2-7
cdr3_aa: CASSEALGGQYEQYF
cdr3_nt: TGTGCCAGCAGTGAAGCGCTCGGGGGGCAATACGAGCAGTACTTC

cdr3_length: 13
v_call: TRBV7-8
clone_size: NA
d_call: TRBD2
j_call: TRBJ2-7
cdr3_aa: CASSLGTSREQYF
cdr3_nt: TGTGCCAGCAGCTTAGGGACTAGCCGCGAGCAGTACTTC

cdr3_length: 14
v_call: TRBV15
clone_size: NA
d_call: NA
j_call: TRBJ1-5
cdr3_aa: CATSSYRENQPQHF
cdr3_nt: TGTGCCACCAGCAGCTACCGGGAAAATCAGCCCCAGCATTTT

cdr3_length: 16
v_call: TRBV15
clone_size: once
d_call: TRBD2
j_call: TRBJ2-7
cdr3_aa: CATSKGAREGRYEQYF
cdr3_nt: TGTGCCACCAGCAAGGGAGCGCGGGAGGGCCGGTACGAGCAGTACTTC

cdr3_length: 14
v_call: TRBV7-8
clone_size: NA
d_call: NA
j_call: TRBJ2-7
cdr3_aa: CASSLGNRANEQYF
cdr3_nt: TGTGCCAGCAGCTTAGGGAACAGGGCCAACGAGCAGTACTTC

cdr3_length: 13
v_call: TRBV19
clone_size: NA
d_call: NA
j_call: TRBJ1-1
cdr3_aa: CASNGQGNTEAFF
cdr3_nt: TGTGCCAGCAACGGGCAGGGGAACACTGAAGCTTTCTTT

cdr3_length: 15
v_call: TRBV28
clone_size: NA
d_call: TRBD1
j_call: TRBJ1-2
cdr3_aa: CASRPRDRENYGYTF
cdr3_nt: TGTGCCAGCAGGCCTCGGGACAGGGAGAACTATGGCTACACCTTC

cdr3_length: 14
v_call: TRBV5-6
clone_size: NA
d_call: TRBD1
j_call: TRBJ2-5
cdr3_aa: CASSNRGLQETQYF
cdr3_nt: TGTGCCAGCAGCAACAGGGGTCTGCAAGAGACCCAGTACTTC

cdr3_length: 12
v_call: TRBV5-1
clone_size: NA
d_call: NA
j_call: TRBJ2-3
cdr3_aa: CASSLAQDTQYF
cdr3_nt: TGCGCCAGCAGCTTGGCCCAAGATACGCAGTATTTT

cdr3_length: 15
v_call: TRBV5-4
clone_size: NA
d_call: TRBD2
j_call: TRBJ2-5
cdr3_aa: CASSFGGGRLKTQYF
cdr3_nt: TGTGCCAGCAGCTTCGGGGGAGGGCGTCTAAAGACCCAGTACTTC

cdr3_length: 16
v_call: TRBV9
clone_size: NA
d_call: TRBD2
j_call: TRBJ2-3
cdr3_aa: CASSVAGGSGVDTQYF
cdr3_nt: TGTGCCAGCAGCGTAGCGGGAGGCTCCGGGGTGGATACGCAGTATTTT

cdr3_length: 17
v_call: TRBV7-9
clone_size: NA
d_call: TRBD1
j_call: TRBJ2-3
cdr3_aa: CASSLEGQGVFGDTQYF
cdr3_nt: TGTGCCAGCAGCCTAGAGGGACAGGGTGTCTTCGGAGATACGCAGTATTTT

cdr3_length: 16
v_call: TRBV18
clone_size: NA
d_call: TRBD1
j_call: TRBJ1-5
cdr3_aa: CASSPTGDRELQPQHF
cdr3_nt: TGTGCCAGCTCACCCACCGGGGACAGGGAACTTCAGCCCCAGCATTTT

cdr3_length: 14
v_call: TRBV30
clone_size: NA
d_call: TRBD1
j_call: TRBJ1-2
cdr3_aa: CAWGRDRANYGYTF
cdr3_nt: TGTGCCTGGGGCAGGGACAGGGCTAACTATGGCTACACCTTC

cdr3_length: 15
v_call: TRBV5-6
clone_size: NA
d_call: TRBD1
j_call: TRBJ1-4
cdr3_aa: CASSHPGTGGEKLFF
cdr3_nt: TGTGCCAGCAGCCATCCCGGGACAGGGGGAGAAAAACTGTTTTTT